This TCR beta chain originates from a study of blood T cells in healthy people across ages. Study-level findings and limits: With unsorted PBMCs, a conclusive comparison of naive versus antigen-experienced cells was not possible.

Using a J-beta primer mix together with a sample-barcoded 5' primer, a second PCR was run for roughly 6 to 12 cycles. TCRdb reanalysed the 5' RACE reads using MiXCR and keeps one entry per CDR3 protein. The table records around 700,000 distinct CDR3 sequences, approximately 25% of them present only once. This clonotype was detected many times. Its matching antigen is unknown. One end of the junction fails to match germline, which may point to a read error. The CDR3 consists of 14 residues. Germline lookup yields CDR1 SGHTA and CDR2 FQGNSA. The sample was also linked to a second study, of T cells of mothers and their children.

The sample comprised blood. This rearrangement joins TRBV7-2 to TRBJ2-5, with 7 bases that match TRBD2. This receptor was taken from a boy aged 10-17 years in good health. CDR3 bases: TGTGCCAGCAGTTTAGCGGGCAACCAAGAGACCCAGTACTTC. The encoded protein is CASSLAGNQETQYF.